These 8 T cell receptor beta chains came from one sample sequenced in a study of vaccination and CD4 T cells after COVID-19. Cultured CD4+ T-cell DNA underwent Oncomine TCR Beta short-read sequencing. A single record per CDR3 protein comes from TCRdb applying MiXCR to the PCR reads. The data hold roughly 9,300 distinct CDR3 sequences, with 55% to 75% observed a single time. No antigen has been identified for these receptors. Regarding treatment: 10-day PBMC culture with coronavirus spike peptide pools or control peptides (ViraFEST assay). The material sequenced was CD4+ T cells from blood, cultured in vitro. The receptors here all came from a human donor who had recovered from COVID-19.

The chain combines TRBV20-1 with TRBJ1-2; D might be TRBD1 (6 bases). The CDR3 spans 14 residues. Germline V CDR1 and CDR2: DFQATT, SNEGSKA (reference sequence). The V end was cut by 3 bases, the J end by 8 bases, with 19 bases between. This CDR3 reads CSARSVGGMEGYTF. The CDR3 DNA reads as TGCAGTGCTAGGTCGGTAGGGGGAATGGAGGGCTACACCTTC.

J is TRBJ1-6 and V is TRBV7-9, with D possibly matching TRBD1 (6 bases). CDR1 and CDR2 from the germline V gene are SEHNR and FQNEAQ (reference sequence). The CDR3 sequence is 16 residues long. The V gene lost 2 bases and the J gene lost 5 bases, with 13 bases spanning the gap. The CDR3 spells CASSLFRGVHNSPLHF. The DNA of the CDR3 is TGTGCCAGCAGCTTATTCAGGGGAGTCCATAATTCACCCCTCCACTTT. The variable domain in full, with the rest retrieved from reference TRBV7-9 and TRBJ1-6, is DTGVSQNPRHKITKRGQNVTFRCDPISEHNRLYWYRQTLGQGPEFLTYFQNEAQLEKSRLLSDRFSAERPKGSFSTLEIQRTEQGDSAMYLCASSLFRGVHNSPLHFGNGTRLTVT.

V and J are TRBV7-9 and TRBJ2-7; D unclear. Trimming stripped 5 bases from V and 0 bases from J, with 5 bases between. This CDR3 comprises 12 residues. The germline V gene has CDR1 SEHNR and CDR2 FQNEAQ (reference sequence). The CDR3 reads CASSHNSYEQYF. CDR3 DNA sequence: TGTGCCAGCAGCCACAACTCCTACGAGCAGTACTTC.

This clonotype is termed medium-sized. This rearrangement joins TRBV5-4 to TRBJ2-5; 11 bases are a match to TRBD2. Losses at the gene ends were 1 base for V and 5 bases for J; bases not matched to a gene: 7. The germline gives CDR1 SGHNT, CDR2 YYREEE (reference sequence). This CDR3 contains 16 residues. CDR3 bases: TGTGCCAGCAGCTTGCCACTAGCGGGAGTACGGGAGACCCAGTACTTC. Protein sequence: CASSLPLAGVRETQYF.

The V call is TRBV15, the J call TRBJ2-7, with 7 positions matching TRBD2. Germline V gene sequence: CDR1 LNHNV, CDR2 YYDKDF (reference sequence). The CDR3 loop spans 14 amino acids. V gave up 5 bases and J gave up 0 bases; unmatched junction bases: 4. The CDR3 loop is CATSSLADSYEQYF. The CDR3 DNA reads TGTGCCACCAGCTCTCTAGCGGACTCCTACGAGCAGTACTTC.

This rearrangement joins TRBV7-9 to TRBJ2-7, with D tentatively TRBD1 (5 bases). Germline CDR1 reads SEHNR; CDR2 reads FQNEAQ (reference sequence). The CDR3 has 11 amino acids. Trimming took off 5 bases at V and 7 bases at J, with 9 bases between the two ends. Here the CDR3 DNA reads TGTGCCAGCAGCCAGGGCAGAGAGCAGTACTTC. It translates to CASSQGREQYF.

The rearrangement links TRBV12-3 or TRBV12-4 to TRBJ2-1; no reliable D call. V was clipped by 4 bases and J by 7 bases, with 17 bases between them. This CDR3 contains 15 residues. The CDR3: CASSSSVVQANEQFF. The CDR3 DNA follows: TGTGCCAGCAGTTCAAGTGTTGTTCAGGCGAATGAGCAGTTCTTC.

The chain couples TRBV19 to TRBJ2-2; TRBD1 or TRBD2 may be the D gene (5 bases each). Trimming cost V 8 bases and J 1 base, with 26 bases left between them. Germline assignment: CDR1 LNHDA and CDR2 SQIVND (reference sequence). CDR3 size: 19 residues. CDR3 DNA: TGTGCCAGTTCCAAATGGGGGAGTAGGGTCTCCAAGAACACCGGGGAGCTGTTTTTT. Amino acids: CASSKWGSRVSKNTGELFF.